Presented here are 26 T cell receptor beta chains from one specimen sequenced in a study of blood T cell repertoires in COVID-19 (dated by TCRdb to 2018 to 2020). Libraries were built with the immunoSEQ multiplex PCR assay. In TCRdb, the immuneACCESS table is reduced to in-frame sequences with V and J assigned. These tables do not hold every clone; where another copy was compared, an unresolved V gene accounts for under half, and the others remain unexplained. The sample table contains approximately 220,000 clones; only one count was recorded for roughly 80% of them. The top ten hold 3.5% to 4% of the sample. The sample comprised PBMCs or T cells enriched from blood (not recorded which). Every receptor here comes from a woman in her thirties or forties who had been exposed to COVID-19.

The chain carries TRBV18 and TRBJ1-1; no clear D gene. The ends were cut back, 6 bases at V and 0 bases at J, with 20 bases in the middle. The CDR3 runs to 17 residues. CDR1 KGHSH and CDR2 LQKENI come from the germline V gene. The CDR3 bases are TGTGCCAGCTCGCTCGGCGGGGTCCGTTTCATGAACACTGAAGCTTTCTTT. This codes for CASSLGGVRFMNTEAFF.

This clone was seen just once. The V and J genes are TRBV5-1 and TRBJ2-5, with 9 positions matching TRBD1. V shed 2 bases, J shed 4 bases, and the junction held 12 bases outside the gene matches. Germline lookup yields CDR1 SGHRS and CDR2 YFSETQ. This CDR3 is 17 amino acids long. The CDR3 loop reads CASSLLPQGARIETQYF. The CDR3 nucleotides read TGCGCCAGCAGCTTACTCCCACAGGGGGCGCGCATAGAGACCCAGTACTTC.

This clone was seen only once. The chain carries TRBV6-1 and TRBJ1-6; 7 bases fit TRBD1. Germline CDR1 reads MNHNS; CDR2 reads SASEGT. This CDR3 contains 15 residues. Losses at the gene ends were 5 bases for V and 5 bases for J; bases not matched to a gene: 6. CDR3 sequence reads: CASSLLTGDNSPLHF. The CDR3 DNA reads TGTGCCAGCAGTCTATTAACAGGGGATAATTCACCCCTCCACTTT.

The chain joins TRBV7-2 to TRBJ1-1; a possible D gene is TRBD1 (5 bases). This CDR3 spans 17 amino acids. Trimming left V 0 bases short and J 3 bases short, with 17 bases between. Germline V lookup: CDR1 SGHTA, CDR2 FQGNSA. CDR3 amino acids: CASSLAWVGLSDTEAFF. CDR3 in DNA: TGTGCCAGCAGCTTAGCGTGGGTGGGACTATCAGACACTGAAGCTTTCTTT.

CDR3 loop: CSASVSGQGRNEQYF. CDR3 nucleotides: TGCAGTGCTAGTGTCTCGGGACAGGGTAGAAACGAGCAGTACTTC. The chain has TRBV20-1 and TRBJ2-7; 9 bases agree with TRBD1. The germline CDR1 and CDR2 sequences are DFQATT and SNEGSKA (reference sequence). This CDR3 comprises 15 residues. The junction had 11 bases not matched to a gene; V was cut back by 3 bases and J by 5 bases.

This sequence joins TRBV12-3 or TRBV12-4 and TRBJ1-4; 7 bases agree with TRBD1. The CDR3 has 13 residues. With V trimmed by 6 bases and J by 7 bases, 5 bases remained unmatched. The CDR3 reads CASRGQGVEKLFF. CDR3 coding DNA: TGTGCCAGCAGGGGGCAGGGGGTTGAAAAACTGTTTTTT.

V and J are TRBV9 and TRBJ1-1; TRBD1 is a possible D gene (6 bases). This CDR3 is built from 17 residues. The V end lost 3 bases, the J end lost 0 bases, and 18 bases lay between the germline ends. Germline loops: CDR1 SGDLS, CDR2 YYNGEE. As DNA, the CDR3 is TGTGCCAGCAGCGGAGCCCCACCGGACAGCATGAACACTGAAGCTTTCTTT. Its translation is CASSGAPPDSMNTEAFF. The whole variable domain, remainder taken from reference TRBV9 and TRBJ1-1, is DSGVTQTPKHLITATGQRVTLRCSPRSGDLSVYWYQQSLDQGLQFLIQYYNGEERAKGNILERFSAQQFPDLHSELNLSSLELGDSALYFCASSGAPPDSMNTEAFFGQGTRLTVV.

This rearrangement joins TRBV19 to TRBJ1-5; D call uncertain. Trimming shortened V by 5 bases and J by 0 bases, and 5 bases separated the two germline ends. The CDR3 loop spans 13 amino acids. Germline V gene lookup returns CDR1 LNHDA and CDR2 SQIVND (reference sequence). The CDR3 coding sequence is TGTGCCAGTAGTCCTTATAGCAATCAGCCCCAGCATTTT. Its translation is CASSPYSNQPQHF.

The gene calls are TRBV14 and TRBJ2-5, with TRBD1 as a possible D gene (6 bases). V was clipped by 4 bases and J by 5 bases, with 17 bases between them. The CDR3 is 15 amino acids. Per the germline V gene, CDR1 is SGHDN and CDR2 is FVKESK. The CDR3 nucleotides are TGTGCCAGCAGCCTCGAGTCAGGGGCCCGGGAGACCCAGTACTTC. Amino acids: CASSLESGARETQYF.

V and J are TRBV23-1 and TRBJ1-3; tentatively, D is TRBD1 (5 bases). TRBV23-1 qualifies as an ORF whose function is uncertain. Trimming cost V 4 bases and J 3 bases, with 13 bases left between them. CDR3 length: 15 residues. Here the CDR3 DNA reads TGCGCCAGCAGTCCGACAGTATGTCATGGAAACACCATATATTTT. Amino acid sequence: CASSPTVCHGNTIYF.

The chain combines TRBV29-1 with TRBJ2-3; a weak D match, TRBD2 (5 bases). V was shortened by 7 bases and J by 10 bases, with 24 bases between the two germline ends. Germline V gene sequence: CDR1 SQVTM, CDR2 ANQGSEA. The CDR3 covers 14 residues. CDR3 residues: CSGRSTGALGAQYF. CDR3 sequence (DNA): TGCAGCGGGCGGAGTACCGGAGCTTTGGGAGCGCAGTATTTT.

The CDR3 coding sequence is TGTGCCAGTAGTATCGGCGGGGGCGCTTACAATGAGCAGTTCTTC. This sequence encodes CASSIGGGAYNEQFF. The chain couples TRBV19 to TRBJ2-1, with D possibly being TRBD2 (7 bases). The CDR3 totals 15 residues. V shed 3 bases and J shed 4 bases, with 13 bases lying between them. The germline gives CDR1 LNHDA, CDR2 SQIVND (reference sequence).

V is TRBV5-8 and J is TRBJ1-4; no reliable D call. Germline values: CDR1 SGHTS, CDR2 YDEGEE. Trimming left V 1 base short and J 13 bases short, with 8 bases between. CDR3 length: 11 residues. This CDR3 reads CASSLYGGLFF. CDR3 nucleotides: TGTGCCAGCAGCTTGTACGGTGGACTGTTTTTT.

The CDR3 DNA follows: TGTGCCAGCAGTGATCACAGGGGGCGCGTGTTTGGCTACACCTTC. Translated, it gives CASSDHRGRVFGYTF. V usage is TRBV6-1 and J usage is TRBJ1-2, with 9 bases identical to TRBD1. CDR1 and CDR2 from the germline V gene are MNHNS and SASEGT. V lost 3 bases, J lost 7 bases, and 9 bases stayed unmatched. The CDR3 consists of 15 residues.

The chain joins TRBV7-8 to TRBJ1-1, with D maybe TRBD1 (6 bases). Germline V gene sequence: CDR1 SGHVS, CDR2 FQNEAQ. The V end lost 5 bases, the J end lost 5 bases, and 15 bases lay between the germline ends. CDR3 size: 14 residues. The CDR3 reads CASSGQITETEAFF. The CDR3 coding sequence is TGTGCCAGCAGCGGACAGATAACAGAGACTGAAGCTTTCTTT. Together with reference TRBV7-8 and TRBJ1-1, the CDR3 gives the full variable domain: GAGVSQSPRYKVAKRGQDVALRCDPISGHVSLFWYQQALGQGPEFLTYFQNEAQLDKSGLPSDRFFAERPEGSVSTLKIQRTQQEDSAVYLCASSGQITETEAFFGQGTRLTVV.

The chain employs TRBV12-5 and TRBJ2-3; 7 bases fit TRBD1. CDR3 size: 16 residues. Looked up from germline, CDR1 is LGHNT and CDR2 is FRNRAP. V dropped 7 bases and J dropped 1; count of bases not matched to a gene: 11. The CDR3 spells CASAQRTGAGTDTQYF. The CDR3 region has the DNA TGTGCTAGTGCCCAACGAACAGGGGCAGGCACAGATACGCAGTATTTT.

In nucleotides, the CDR3 is TGCGCCAGCAGCCACGGACAGGGGGCCTACGAGCAGTACTTC. It codes for CASSHGQGAYEQYF. The genes are TRBV4-1 and TRBJ2-7; 10 bases map to TRBD1. This CDR3 is 14 amino acids long. V dropped 3 bases and J dropped 2; count of bases not matched to a gene: 1. CDR1 is MGHRA and CDR2 is YSYEKL in the germline V gene.

This chain connects TRBV24-1 to TRBJ2-5; 7 bases align to TRBD2. Germline CDR1 reads KGHDR; CDR2 reads SFDVKD. The CDR3 is 14 residues long. With 3 bases clipped from V and 4 bases from J, the junction kept 4 bases outside the gene matches. CDR3 loop: CATSDPTSVETQYF. CDR3 DNA: TGTGCCACCAGTGATCCAACTAGCGTAGAGACCCAGTACTTC.

The rearrangement links TRBV4-2 to TRBJ2-1; 12 nucleotides align to TRBD2. Germline V CDR1 and CDR2: LGHNA, YNFKEQ. J was trimmed by 1 base and V by 4 bases; bases with no gene match: 8. This CDR3 region has 18 residues. The CDR3 region has the DNA TGTGCCAGCAGCCCTAGCGGGGGGGACCCACGGTCCTACAATGAGCAGTTCTTC. This gives the protein CASSPSGGDPRSYNEQFF.

The rearrangement uses TRBV10-3 and TRBJ1-2; 7 nucleotides align to TRBD1. Germline trimming cut 0 bases from V and 7 bases from J; bases unmatched to any gene: 8. The CDR3 has 15 residues. CDR1 and CDR2 (germline): ENHRY, SYGVKD. The CDR3 loop reads CAISESEQGFGGYTF. Written as DNA, the CDR3 is TGTGCCATCAGTGAGTCTGAACAGGGGTTTGGTGGCTACACCTTC.

This clone appeared a few times. V usage is TRBV15 and J usage is TRBJ1-5; TRBD1 is a possible D gene (5 bases). The CDR3 extends over 15 amino acids. CDR1 LNHNV and CDR2 YYDKDF come from the germline V gene (reference sequence). V was shortened by 1 base and J by 7 bases, with 14 bases between the two germline ends. The CDR3 DNA follows: TGTGCCACCAGCAGAGTATCGGGAGGGACCCAGCCCCAGCATTTT. As protein: CATSRVSGGTQPQHF.

The DNA of the CDR3 is TGTGCCAGCTCACCACGGGCTGGGAGTGTGAACGGGGAGCTGTTTTTT. It translates to CASSPRAGSVNGELFF. V usage is TRBV18 and J usage is TRBJ2-2, with TRBD2 as a possible D gene (5 bases). Germline CDR1 and CDR2: KGHSH and LQKENI. CDR3 length: 16 amino acids. Trimming cost V 1 base and J 7 bases, with 16 bases left between them. The full variable domain, in which reference TRBV18 and TRBJ2-2 provide the parts outside the CDR3, is NAGVMQNPRHLVRRRGQEARLRCSPMKGHSHVYWYRQLPEEGLKFMVYLQKENIIDESGMPKERFSAEFPKEGPSILRIQQVVRGDSAAYFCASSPRAGSVNGELFFGEGSRLTVL.

The genes are TRBV18 and TRBJ1-6; 9 nucleotides line up with TRBD1. CDR1 KGHSH and CDR2 LQKENI come from the germline V gene. The V and J ends lost 3 bases and 10 bases, in that order; junction bases with no gene match: 7. This CDR3 is built from 15 residues. For the CDR3, the DNA is TGTGCCAGCTCACCCGGGGGACAGGGTGACTCACCCCTCCACTTT. Encoded protein: CASSPGGQGDSPLHF.

The chain's CDR3 is CASSFRNTEAFF. As DNA, the CDR3 is TGTGCCAGCAGCTTCCGGAACACTGAAGCTTTCTTT. This chain uses TRBV7-9 with TRBJ1-1; no clear D. Germline V CDR1 and CDR2: SEHNR, FQNEAQ (reference sequence). V lost 3 bases to trimming and J lost 1 base, with 3 bases between them. The CDR3 contains 12 residues. Full variable domain (missing parts from reference TRBV7-9 and TRBJ1-1): DTGVSQNPRHKITKRGQNVTFRCDPISEHNRLYWYRQTLGQGPEFLTYFQNEAQLEKSRLLSDRFSAERPKGSFSTLEIQRTEQGDSAMYLCASSFRNTEAFFGQGTRLTVV.

The chain carries TRBV4-1 and TRBJ1-2; 9 bases fit TRBD1. The CDR3 runs 16 residues. V lost 3 bases and J lost 1; bases outside the gene matches: 6. Germline CDR1 and CDR2: MGHRA and YSYEKL. The CDR3 region is CASSQGGQGFNYGYTF. For the CDR3, the DNA is TGCGCCAGCAGCCAGGGGGGACAGGGCTTTAACTATGGCTACACCTTC.

In DNA form, the CDR3 reads TGTGCCAGCAGCTCCGAGCGGGGTCCCACTGAAGCTTTCTTT. This sequence encodes CASSSERGPTEAFF. The chain combines TRBV5-4 with TRBJ1-1, with no clear D. The V gene's germline CDR1 is SGHNT and CDR2 YYREEE (reference sequence). Trimming removed 3 bases from V and 4 bases from J, with 13 bases in between. This CDR3 region has 14 residues.